The clone carrying this T cell receptor (beta chain) was found a few times. Its matching antigen is unknown. The sample comes from a study of cytomegalovirus exposure and HLA in healthy donors. The overall study: Findings of an earlier analysis included some 120 million unique TCR beta sequences from 200 million or so T cells. Among 398 genotyped donors, roughly 80% fell in the Caucasian-associated ancestry cluster.

Broader study findings: The likely origin of a cluster of highly shared sequence variants was a sequencing artifact. Later, TCR association rates were found to vary by HLA locus, highest for DRB1 and lowest for HLA-C.

The CDR3 length is 15 residues. Trimming cost V 2 bases and J 7 bases, with 21 bases left between them. Germline V gene lookup returns CDR1 GTSNPN and CDR2 SVGIG (reference sequence). The PCR made use of 60 Vbeta and 13 Jbeta primers. Method: immunoSEQ multiplex PCR; TCRdb's copy keeps in-frame clones and lacks some. This sample yields around 260,000 clones, of which over 70% are seen a single time; 0.3% belongs to the top ten. The origin of this receptor is a girl aged 2-10 years in good health and CMV-seronegative. The chain employs TRBV30 and TRBJ2-7; D is possibly TRBD1 (6 bases). Specimen: PBMCs. CDR3 sequence reads: CAWSRGRGLGWEQYF. The DNA of the CDR3 is TGTGCCTGGAGTCGGGGCAGGGGTTTGGGGTGGGAGCAGTACTTC.